This T cell receptor (beta chain) was identified during a study of T cells in Graves' hyperthyroidism and ophthalmopathy. Germline V gene data show CDR1 as SGHAT and CDR2 as FQNNGV. CDR3 length equals 17 residues. Trimming removed 1 base from V and 4 bases from J; junction bases left unmatched: 7. The source material, RNA transcripts, was used to amplify TCR beta CDR3 regions. When the TCR CDR3 underwent first-round RT-PCR, the HTBI primer set was used. TCRdb fed the multiplex PCR reads into MiXCR, producing one record per CDR3 protein. The table shows about 290,000 distinct CDR3 sequences, with approximately 14% occurring only once.

The sequenced sample was blood. The TCR sequence derives from a woman aged 40 to 55 with Graves' hyperthyroidism. The genes are TRBV11-2 and TRBJ1-5; TRBD1 matches at 10 bases. Written as DNA, the CDR3 is TGTGCCAGCAGCTTAGTGACTCCGGGACAGGGGAATCAGCCCCAGCATTTT. Amino acids: CASSLVTPGQGNQPQHF. Using reference TRBV11-2 and TRBJ1-5 for the parts outside the CDR3, the full variable domain is EAGVAQSPRYKIIEKRQSVAFWCNPISGHATLYWYQQILGQGPKLLIQFQNNGVVDDSQLPKDRFSAERLKGVDSTLKIQPAKLEDSAVYLCASSLVTPGQGNQPQHFGDGTRLSIL.